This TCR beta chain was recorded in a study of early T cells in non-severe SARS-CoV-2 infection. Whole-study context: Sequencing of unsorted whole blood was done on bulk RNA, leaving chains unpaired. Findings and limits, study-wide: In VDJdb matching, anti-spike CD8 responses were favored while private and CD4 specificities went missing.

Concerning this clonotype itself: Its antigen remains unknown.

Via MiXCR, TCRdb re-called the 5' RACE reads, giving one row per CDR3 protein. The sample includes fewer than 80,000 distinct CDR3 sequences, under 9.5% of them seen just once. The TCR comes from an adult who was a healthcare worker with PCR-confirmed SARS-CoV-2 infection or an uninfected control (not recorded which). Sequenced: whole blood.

CDR3 sequence (DNA): TGTGCCAGCAGCGTAGTAGAAGAGCAGTTCTTC. Residues: CASSVVEEQFF. The rearrangement links TRBV9 to TRBJ2-1; no reliable D call. CDR3 size: 11 residues. V lost 0 bases and J lost 10, with 5 bases in between. Germline values: CDR1 SGDLS, CDR2 YYNGEE.